The sequence of this T cell receptor beta chain was determined in a study of tumour-infiltrating T cells in Burkitt lymphoma. In the study overall: All epidemiological Burkitt lymphoma subtypes were represented in the cohort. Overall and progression-free survival were predicted by productive clonality.

Germline V CDR1 and CDR2: LNHDA, SQIVND (reference sequence). This CDR3 region has 15 residues. V shed 1 base, J shed 7 bases, and the junction held 6 bases outside the gene matches. Study-wide results and caveats: Several public clonotypes were shared across many Burkitt lymphoma patients.

In the case of this clone: The antigen is not known.

Generated by immunoSEQ multiplex PCR, the TCRdb table keeps only in-frame clones and is missing some. This table holds approximately 46,000 clones, less than 35% found once. The sample consisted of tumor tissue. This TCR derives from a human donor with Burkitt lymphoma. The chain links TRBV19 to TRBJ1-4, with 7 bases that match TRBD1. This CDR3 reads CASSIGDSIGEKLFF. CDR3 coding DNA: TGTGCCAGTAGTATAGGGGACAGTATTGGTGAAAAACTGTTTTTT.